Included here is one T cell receptor beta chain sequence, with context. Its cognate antigen is unknown. The sample comes from a study of naive and memory T cell subsets. General study results and limits: No ground truth validated the naive and memory repertoire findings.

An equimolar mix of two oligonucleotides served as the beta constant-region primer for TRBC1 and TRBC2. Four rounds of PCR amplified the ligated cDNA using nested alpha and beta constant-region primers plus SP2. MiXCR, run by TCRdb on the UMI-ligation and nested PCR reads, gives a single entry per CDR3 protein. The sample yields more than 100,000 distinct CDR3 sequences, around a third seen once. This receptor was identified in a human donor in good health. Sample: central memory CD4+ T cells from blood.

The CDR3 loop reads CSVLGRGLGEQYF. The CDR3, as DNA: TGCAGCGTGCTCGGGAGGGGCCTTGGGGAGCAGTACTTC. V is TRBV29-1 and J is TRBJ2-7; 8 bases match TRBD2. The germline V gene encodes CDR1 SQVTM and CDR2 ANQGSEA. The CDR3 totals 13 residues. V shed 6 bases, J shed 7 bases, and the junction held 11 bases outside the gene matches.